This is a list of T cell receptor beta chains from one sample in a study of PD-1 blockade in classical Hodgkin lymphoma. Profiling relied on immunoSEQ multiplex PCR, and the TCRdb table lists in-frame clones only, not all of them. This table holds around 11,000 clones, approximately 71% found once. The sequences come from peripheral blood mononuclear cells (PBMCs), collected at baseline. Receptors originate from a human donor with classical Hodgkin lymphoma. CDR3s include the opening cysteine and the closing phenylalanine or tryptophan. Fields, in order: clone size, J gene, V gene, D gene, CDR3 DNA, CDR3 protein. The D gene is left open where the match is weak. The listing skips clone size in some rows; elsewhere it reads once, few, many or a size class.

size: NA
J: TRBJ2-1
V: TRBV10-3
D: TRBD1
DNA: TGTGCCATCAGTGGGACAGGGGGTCACTACAATGAGCAGTTCTTC
CDR3: CAISGTGGHYNEQFF

size: few
J: TRBJ2-2
V: TRBV6-1
D: NA
DNA: TGTGCCAGCAGAGTAGCGGCCACCGGGGAGCTGTTTTTT
CDR3: CASRVAATGELFF

size: NA
J: TRBJ1-1
V: TRBV18
D: NA
DNA: TGTGCCAGCTCACTGGACCTGAACACTGAAGCTTTCTTT
CDR3: CASSLDLNTEAFF

size: NA
J: TRBJ2-3
V: TRBV6-5
D: NA
DNA: TGTGCCAGCAGTTACTCGAGCAGGCGGGGTACGCAGTATTTT
CDR3: CASSYSSRRGTQYF

size: NA
J: TRBJ1-3
V: TRBV18
D: TRBD1
DNA: TGTGCCAGCTCACAAACGGTCCCAGGGGGCATTGGAAACACCATATATTTT
CDR3: CASSQTVPGGIGNTIYF

size: NA
J: TRBJ1-2
V: TRBV6-5
D: NA
DNA: TGTGCCAGCATCGCAGGATCAGTTCAGTATGGCTACACCTTC
CDR3: CASIAGSVQYGYTF

size: NA
J: TRBJ2-1
V: TRBV7-2
D: NA
DNA: TGTGCCAGCAGCGAACGAGACTTTTACAATGAGCAGTTCTTC
CDR3: CASSERDFYNEQFF

size: NA
J: TRBJ2-3
V: TRBV27
D: TRBD1
DNA: TGTGCCAGCAGTTTATTTCCAGGGGGCACCACAGATACGCAGTATTTT
CDR3: CASSLFPGGTTDTQYF

size: NA
J: TRBJ1-3
V: TRBV18
D: NA
DNA: TGTGCCAGCTCACCGGGACCGGGCTCTGGAAACACCATATATTTT
CDR3: CASSPGPGSGNTIYF

size: NA
J: TRBJ2-7
V: TRBV5-1
D: TRBD2
DNA: TGCGCCAGCAGCTTGGGACTAGCGGGAGGGTACGAGCAGTACTTC
CDR3: CASSLGLAGGYEQYF

size: NA
J: TRBJ2-7
V: TRBV25-1
D: NA
DNA: TGTGCCAGCAGTACAACAGCGACCTACGAGCAGTACTTC
CDR3: CASSTTATYEQYF

size: NA
J: TRBJ2-2
V: TRBV5-4
D: TRBD2
DNA: TGTGCCAGCAGCCCGGGACTAGCGGGGGAGCTGTTTTTT
CDR3: CASSPGLAGELFF

size: NA
J: TRBJ2-1
V: TRBV7-2
D: NA
DNA: TGTGCCAGCAGCTTATACGGGCCCCTAGGGAATGAGCAGTTCTTC
CDR3: CASSLYGPLGNEQFF

size: NA
J: TRBJ2-3
V: TRBV7-6
D: NA
DNA: TGTGCCAGCAGCTTAGGGACCGGGACATCGGGGGATACGCAGTATTTT
CDR3: CASSLGTGTSGDTQYF

size: NA
J: TRBJ2-4
V: TRBV12-2
D: NA
DNA: TGTGCAAGTCGCTTAGCGATGTCTTCCCCCGGCGACATTCAGTACTTC
CDR3: CASRLAMSSPGDIQYF

size: NA
J: TRBJ1-4
V: TRBV10-3
D: NA
DNA: TGTGCCATCAGTGGATCCGGTACGCGTGAAAAACTGTTTTTT
CDR3: CAISGSGTREKLFF

size: NA
J: TRBJ2-7
V: TRBV27
D: NA
DNA: TGTGCCAGCAGCCCAACGGCACCCTCCTACGAGCAGTACTTC
CDR3: CASSPTAPSYEQYF

size: NA
J: TRBJ1-1
V: TRBV18
D: NA
DNA: TGTGCCAGCTCACCCGACAGAGTTAACACTGAAGCTTTCTTT
CDR3: CASSPDRVNTEAFF

size: once
J: TRBJ1-2
V: TRBV30
D: NA
DNA: TGTGCCCATAGACTGAAAGCTAACTATGGCTACACCTTC
CDR3: CAHRLKANYGYTF

size: few
J: TRBJ2-7
V: TRBV6-6
D: NA
DNA: TGTGCCAGCAGTCCTTCCGACAGTTCGTTCTACGAGCAGTACTTC
CDR3: CASSPSDSSFYEQYF

size: NA
J: TRBJ2-3
V: TRBV23-1
D: NA
DNA: TGCGCCAGCAGTCAATCGCAGGGGGATACGCAGTATTTT
CDR3: CASSQSQGDTQYF

size: NA
J: TRBJ2-2
V: TRBV29-1
D: NA
DNA: TGCAGCGTTGGAGGGAGCGGCACCGGGGAGCTGTTTTTT
CDR3: CSVGGSGTGELFF

size: NA
J: TRBJ2-7
V: TRBV2
D: TRBD1
DNA: TGTGCCAGCAGCCATGCCTCGGGACAGGGGTCTTACGAGCAGTACTTC
CDR3: CASSHASGQGSYEQYF

size: NA
J: TRBJ2-5
V: TRBV6-5
D: NA
DNA: TGTGCCAGCACTCGACAGGTGATCGGAGAGACCCAGTACTTC
CDR3: CASTRQVIGETQYF

size: NA
J: TRBJ1-2
V: TRBV29-1
D: TRBD1
DNA: TGCAGCGTTCGGGAACAGGGGAGTGGCTACACCTTC
CDR3: CSVREQGSGYTF

size: NA
J: TRBJ2-2
V: TRBV4-1
D: NA
DNA: TGCGCCAGCAGCCAAGGGGGGGGCCGAACCGGGGAGCTGTTTTTT
CDR3: CASSQGGGRTGELFF

size: NA
J: TRBJ2-2
V: TRBV4-2
D: NA
DNA: TGTGCCAGCAGCCCGACAACGAACACCGGGGAGCTGTTTTTT
CDR3: CASSPTTNTGELFF

size: NA
J: TRBJ2-1
V: TRBV30
D: NA
DNA: TGTGCCGGGCTAGGACCTCACGTCTCCTACAATGAGCAGTTCTTC
CDR3: CAGLGPHVSYNEQFF